This T cell receptor beta chain was recorded in a study of shared clonotypes between healthy human individuals. Study-wide points: It was the non-shared clonotypes that had lower generation probabilities than clonotypes shared by all four donors. Represented genetic and exposure-history diversity was restricted by having few donors. An anticipated effect of sequencing depth on clonotype sharing among donors was recognized.

Note on this clone: As yet, its antigen is unknown.

Researchers partitioned CD4+ cells into CD45RA+ naive and CD45RA-negative memory subsets. CDR1 and CDR2 from the germline V gene are SGHRS and YFSETQ. V lost 4 bases, J lost 1 base, and 6 bases stayed unmatched. The CDR3 has 15 residues. Sequenced by immunoSEQ multiplex PCR; TCRdb stores in-frame clones only, minus some. This table has some 2,500,000 clones, 85% to 95% appearing once. The sequenced sample was naive CD4+ T cells from PBMCs. Sample subset: CD45RA+ positively selected. The clonotype comes from a man younger than 35 in good health. Some clones in this sample may be carry-over from other donors' samples. The chain combines TRBV5-1 with TRBJ1-1; TRBD1 matches at 8 bases. The CDR3, as DNA: TGCGCCAGCAGCCTGATCGGGACAGGGAACACTGAAGCTTTCTTT. The encoded protein is CASSLIGTGNTEAFF.